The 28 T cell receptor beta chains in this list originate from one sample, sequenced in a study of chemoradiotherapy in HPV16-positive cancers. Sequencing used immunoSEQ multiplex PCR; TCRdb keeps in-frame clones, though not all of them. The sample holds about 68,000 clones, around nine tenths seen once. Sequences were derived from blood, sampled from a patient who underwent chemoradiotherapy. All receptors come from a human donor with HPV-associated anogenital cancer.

The CDR3 sequence: CASRLGQGANYGYTF. In DNA, the CDR3 is TGTGCCAGCAGGTTGGGACAGGGGGCTAACTATGGCTACACCTTC. The chain combines TRBV6-1 with TRBJ1-2; 11 bases agree with TRBD1. The CDR3 sequence is 15 residues long. CDR1 is MNHNS, CDR2 SASEGT, per germline. Trimming removed 6 bases from V and 0 bases from J; junction bases left unmatched: 3.

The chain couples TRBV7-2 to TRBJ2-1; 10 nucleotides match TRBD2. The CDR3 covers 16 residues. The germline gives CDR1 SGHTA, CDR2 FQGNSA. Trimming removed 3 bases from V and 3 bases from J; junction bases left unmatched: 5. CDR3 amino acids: CASSFHGTSVYNEQFF. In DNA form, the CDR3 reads TGTGCCAGCAGCTTCCATGGGACTAGCGTCTACAATGAGCAGTTCTTC.

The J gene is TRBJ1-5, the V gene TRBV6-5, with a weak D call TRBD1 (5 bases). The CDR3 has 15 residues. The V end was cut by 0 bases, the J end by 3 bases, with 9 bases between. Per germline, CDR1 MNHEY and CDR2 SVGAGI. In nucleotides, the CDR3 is TGTGCCAGCAGTTACTCGATAGGGGCCAATCAGCCCCAGCATTTT. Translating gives CASSYSIGANQPQHF.

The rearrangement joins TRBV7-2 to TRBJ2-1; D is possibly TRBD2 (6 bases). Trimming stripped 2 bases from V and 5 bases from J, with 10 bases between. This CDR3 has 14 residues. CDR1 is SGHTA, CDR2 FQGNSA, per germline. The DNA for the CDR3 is TGTGCCAGCAGCTTATATGGAGGGGACAATGAGCAGTTCTTC. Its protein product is CASSLYGGDNEQFF.

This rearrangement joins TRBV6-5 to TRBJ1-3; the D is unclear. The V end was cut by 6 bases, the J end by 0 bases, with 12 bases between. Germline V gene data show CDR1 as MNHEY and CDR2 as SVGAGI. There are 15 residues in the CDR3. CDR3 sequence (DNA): TGTGCCAGCAGGAAGGGAAGAACCTCTGGAAACACCATATATTTT. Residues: CASRKGRTSGNTIYF.

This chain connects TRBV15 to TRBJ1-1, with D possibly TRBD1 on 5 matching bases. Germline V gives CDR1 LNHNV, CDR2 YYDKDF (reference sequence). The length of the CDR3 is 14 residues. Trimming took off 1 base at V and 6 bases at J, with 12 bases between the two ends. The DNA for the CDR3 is TGTGCCACCAGCAGAGGGGACCTAGAGGCTGAAGCTTTCTTT. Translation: CATSRGDLEAEAFF.

CDR3: CASSLSSGGATEAFF. CDR3 nucleotide sequence: TGTGCCAGCAGCTTAAGTTCGGGGGGCGCCACTGAAGCTTTCTTT. The rearrangement uses TRBV11-2 and TRBJ1-1; tentatively, D is TRBD1 (6 bases). The CDR3 has 15 amino acids. Deletions cut 2 bases from V and 4 bases from J, with 14 bases between. The germline gives CDR1 SGHAT, CDR2 FQNNGV.

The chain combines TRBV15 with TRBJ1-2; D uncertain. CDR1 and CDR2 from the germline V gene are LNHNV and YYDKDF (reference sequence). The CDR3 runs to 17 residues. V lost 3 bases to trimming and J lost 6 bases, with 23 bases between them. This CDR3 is CATSSIHDLTLTNGYTF. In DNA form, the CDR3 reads TGTGCCACCAGCAGCATACATGACCTCACTTTAACTAATGGCTACACCTTC.

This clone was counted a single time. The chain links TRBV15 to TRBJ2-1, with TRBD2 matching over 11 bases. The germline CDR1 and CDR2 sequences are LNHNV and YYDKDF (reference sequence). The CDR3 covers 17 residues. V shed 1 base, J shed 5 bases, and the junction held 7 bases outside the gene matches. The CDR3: CATSRALAGGGDNEQFF. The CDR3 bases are TGTGCCACCAGCAGAGCCCTAGCGGGAGGTGGTGACAATGAGCAGTTCTTC.

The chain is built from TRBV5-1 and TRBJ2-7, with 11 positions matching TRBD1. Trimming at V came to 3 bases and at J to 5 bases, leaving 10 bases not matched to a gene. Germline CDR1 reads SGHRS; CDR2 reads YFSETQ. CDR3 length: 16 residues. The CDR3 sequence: CASSSLNGQGANEQYF. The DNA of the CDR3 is TGCGCCAGCAGCTCCCTCAATGGACAGGGGGCCAACGAGCAGTACTTC.

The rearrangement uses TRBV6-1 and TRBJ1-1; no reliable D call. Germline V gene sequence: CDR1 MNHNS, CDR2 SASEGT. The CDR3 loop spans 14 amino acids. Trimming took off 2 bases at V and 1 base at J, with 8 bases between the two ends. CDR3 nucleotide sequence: TGTGCCAGCAGTGAACGGCCAGGGAACACTGAAGCTTTCTTT. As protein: CASSERPGNTEAFF.

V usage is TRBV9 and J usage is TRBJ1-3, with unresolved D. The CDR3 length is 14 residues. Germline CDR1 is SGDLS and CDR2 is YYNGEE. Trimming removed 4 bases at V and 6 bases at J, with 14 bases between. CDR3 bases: TGTGCCAGCAGCCGAGGAGGATTTGTAAACACCATATATTTT. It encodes CASSRGGFVNTIYF.

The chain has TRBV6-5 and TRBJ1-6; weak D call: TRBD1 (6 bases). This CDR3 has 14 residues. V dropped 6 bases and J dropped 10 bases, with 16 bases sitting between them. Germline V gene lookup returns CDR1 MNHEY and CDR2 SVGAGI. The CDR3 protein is CASSTGGHRSPLHF. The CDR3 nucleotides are TGTGCCAGCAGCACGGGGGGGCACCGATCACCCCTCCACTTT.

The DNA for the CDR3 is TGCGCCAGCAGCCCCGTCAGCCCGTTCTACGAGCAGTACTTC. Translating gives CASSPVSPFYEQYF. The chain employs TRBV5-1 and TRBJ2-7, with D uncertain. The ends were cut back, 4 bases at V and 3 bases at J, with 14 bases in the middle. This CDR3 contains 14 residues. Germline V gene data show CDR1 as SGHRS and CDR2 as YFSETQ.

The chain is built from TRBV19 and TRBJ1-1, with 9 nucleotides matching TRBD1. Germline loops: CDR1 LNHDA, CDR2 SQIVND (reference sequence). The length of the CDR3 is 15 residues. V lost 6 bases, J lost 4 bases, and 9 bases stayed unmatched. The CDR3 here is CASSVQGAQGTEAFF. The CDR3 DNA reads TGTGCCAGTAGCGTACAGGGGGCGCAGGGCACTGAAGCTTTCTTT.

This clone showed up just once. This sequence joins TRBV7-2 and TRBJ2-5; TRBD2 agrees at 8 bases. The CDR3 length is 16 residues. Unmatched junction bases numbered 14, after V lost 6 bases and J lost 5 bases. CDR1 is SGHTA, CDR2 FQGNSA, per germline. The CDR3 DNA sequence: TGTGCCAGCAGAGACGGGGCGGGAGGAGGGAGTGAGACCCAGTACTTC. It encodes CASRDGAGGGSETQYF.

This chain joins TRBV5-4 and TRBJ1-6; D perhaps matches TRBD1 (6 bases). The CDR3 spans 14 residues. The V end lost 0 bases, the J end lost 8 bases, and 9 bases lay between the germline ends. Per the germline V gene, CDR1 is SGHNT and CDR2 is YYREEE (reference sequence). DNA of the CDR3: TGTGCCAGCAGCTTGGAAGGGGGTGATTCACCCCTCCACTTT. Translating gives CASSLEGGDSPLHF. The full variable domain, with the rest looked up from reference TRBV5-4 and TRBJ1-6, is ETGVTQSPTHLIKTRGQQVTLRCSSQSGHNTVSWYQQALGQGPQFIFQYYREEENGRGNFPPRFSGLQFPNYSSELNVNALELDDSALYLCASSLEGGDSPLHFGNGTRLTVT.

The CDR3: CASRRTGGSGELFF. The CDR3 DNA reads TGTGCCAGCAGACGGACAGGGGGTTCCGGGGAGCTGTTTTTT. This sequence joins TRBV7-9 and TRBJ2-2; 10 nucleotides align to TRBD1. In germline, CDR1 is SEHNR, CDR2 FQNEAQ (reference sequence). The CDR3 runs 14 residues. J was trimmed by 6 bases and V by 6 bases; bases with no gene match: 4.

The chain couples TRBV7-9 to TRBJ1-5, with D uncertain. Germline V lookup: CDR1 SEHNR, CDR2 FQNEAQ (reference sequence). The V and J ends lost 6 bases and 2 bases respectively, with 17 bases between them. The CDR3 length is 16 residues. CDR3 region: CASSSKGGSGNQPQHF. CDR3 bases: TGTGCCAGCAGTTCTAAGGGAGGTAGTGGCAATCAGCCCCAGCATTTT.

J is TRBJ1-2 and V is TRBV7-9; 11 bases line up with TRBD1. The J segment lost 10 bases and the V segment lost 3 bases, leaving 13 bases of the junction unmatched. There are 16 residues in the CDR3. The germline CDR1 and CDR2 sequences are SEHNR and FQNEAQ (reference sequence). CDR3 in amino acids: CASSLIRDRGMDAYTF. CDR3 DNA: TGTGCCAGCAGCTTGATCCGGGACAGGGGGATGGATGCCTACACCTTC.

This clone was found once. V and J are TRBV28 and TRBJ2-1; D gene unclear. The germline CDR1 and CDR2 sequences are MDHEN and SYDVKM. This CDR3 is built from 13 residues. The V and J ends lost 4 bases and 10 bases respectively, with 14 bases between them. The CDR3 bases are TGTGCCAGCAGTTGGGTTAGCACCCGAGAGCAGTTCTTC. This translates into CASSWVSTREQFF.

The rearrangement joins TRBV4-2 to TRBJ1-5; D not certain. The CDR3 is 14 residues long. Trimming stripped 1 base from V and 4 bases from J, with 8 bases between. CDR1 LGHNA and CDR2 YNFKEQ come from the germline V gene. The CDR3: CASSQGWSNQPQHF. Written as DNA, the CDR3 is TGTGCCAGCAGCCAAGGTTGGTCGAATCAGCCCCAGCATTTT.

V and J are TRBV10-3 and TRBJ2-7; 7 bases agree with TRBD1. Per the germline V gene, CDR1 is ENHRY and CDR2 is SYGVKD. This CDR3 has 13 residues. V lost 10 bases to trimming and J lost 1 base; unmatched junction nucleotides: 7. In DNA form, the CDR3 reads TGTGCCACAGAAGGGGGACAGTCCTACGAGCAGTACTTC. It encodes CATEGGQSYEQYF.

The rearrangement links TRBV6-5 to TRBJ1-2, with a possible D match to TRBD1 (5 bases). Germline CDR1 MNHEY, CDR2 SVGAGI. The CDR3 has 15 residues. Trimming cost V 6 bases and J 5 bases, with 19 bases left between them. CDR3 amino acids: CASRPTLGQLYGYTF. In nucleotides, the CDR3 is TGTGCCAGCAGACCAACACTCGGACAACTTTATGGCTACACCTTC.

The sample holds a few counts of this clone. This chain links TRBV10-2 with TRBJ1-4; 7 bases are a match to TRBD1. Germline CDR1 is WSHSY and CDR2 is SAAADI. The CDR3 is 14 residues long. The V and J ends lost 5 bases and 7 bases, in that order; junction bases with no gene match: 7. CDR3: CASSNRGFSEKLFF. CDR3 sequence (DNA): TGCGCCAGCAGTAACAGGGGATTTAGTGAAAAACTGTTTTTT.

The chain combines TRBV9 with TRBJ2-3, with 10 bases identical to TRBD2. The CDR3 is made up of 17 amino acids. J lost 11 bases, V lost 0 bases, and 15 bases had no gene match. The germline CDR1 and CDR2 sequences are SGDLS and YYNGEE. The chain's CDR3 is CASSVGTSGTIEGRQYF. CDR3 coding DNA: TGTGCCAGCAGCGTAGGGACTAGCGGAACTATAGAAGGTCGGCAGTATTTT.

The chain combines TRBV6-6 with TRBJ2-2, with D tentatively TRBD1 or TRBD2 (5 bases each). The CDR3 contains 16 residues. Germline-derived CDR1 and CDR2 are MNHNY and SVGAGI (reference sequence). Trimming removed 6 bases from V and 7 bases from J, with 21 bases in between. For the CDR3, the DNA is TGTGCCAGCAGCAAAGAGGGGTTGGGAAGTGGCGGGGAGCTGTTTTTT. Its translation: CASSKEGLGSGGELFF.

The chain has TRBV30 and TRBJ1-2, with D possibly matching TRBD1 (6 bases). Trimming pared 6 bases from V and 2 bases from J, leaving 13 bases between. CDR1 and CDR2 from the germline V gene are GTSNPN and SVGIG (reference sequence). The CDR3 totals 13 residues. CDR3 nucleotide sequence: TGTGCCTGTATATCGGGGGCCAACTATGGCTACACCTTC. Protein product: CACISGANYGYTF.